These 21 T cell receptor beta chains were sequenced from one sample in a study of beta chain features in type 1 diabetes. Study results and limitations: TCRB CDR3 length was moderately but significantly reduced in all four CD4+ subsets of Type 1 diabetes patients.

Isolated RNA was reverse transcribed in full, so expressed TCRB transcripts were sequenced. Clones were sequenced by immunoSEQ multiplex PCR, and TCRdb holds only the in-frame ones, with some missing. The sample consists of 150,000 to 190,000 clones, 9% to 12% of them appearing once. Which antigens these TCRs recognize remains unknown. Sequencing was performed on central memory CD4+ T cells from blood. Receptors originate from a man aged 25 to 45 with type 1 diabetes.

The chain joins TRBV6-6 to TRBJ1-1; 8 nucleotides match TRBD1. CDR3 length: 12 residues. V was pared by 6 bases and J by 11 bases, with 8 bases of the junction left unmatched. Germline V gene lookup returns CDR1 MNHNY and CDR2 SVGAGI (reference sequence). The CDR3: CASSMGTGGAFF. The CDR3 DNA reads as TGTGCCAGCAGCATGGGGACAGGTGGGGCTTTCTTT.

The chain has TRBV19 and TRBJ2-7; perhaps TRBD2 as D (6 bases). Looked up from germline, CDR1 is LNHDA and CDR2 is SQIVND (reference sequence). V dropped 6 bases and J dropped 0 bases, with 15 bases sitting between them. This CDR3 has 15 amino acids. CDR3 amino acids: CASSSSSASSYEQYF. As DNA, the CDR3 is TGTGCCAGTAGCTCGTCTAGCGCTAGCTCCTACGAGCAGTACTTC.

This clone appeared a few times. The rearrangement uses TRBV7-9 and TRBJ2-1; 7 positions match TRBD1. The CDR3 loop spans 19 amino acids. V lost 8 bases, J lost 6 bases, and 25 bases stayed unmatched. Germline V CDR1 and CDR2: SEHNR, FQNEAQ (reference sequence). In nucleotides, the CDR3 is TGTGCCAGCCGCCCCCAGTTACGCGACAGGGCATCATCTATCAATGAGCAGTTCTTC. It encodes CASRPQLRDRASSINEQFF.

This clone turned up a few times. This chain connects TRBV7-3 to TRBJ2-5, with 9 bases fitting TRBD2. The germline CDR1 and CDR2 sequences are SGHTA and FQGTGA. V lost 4 bases to trimming and J lost 5 bases; unmatched junction nucleotides: 8. This CDR3 has 15 residues. The CDR3, as DNA: TGTGCCAGCAGCTCGACGGGCGGGAGGGCGGAGACCCAGTACTTC. This codes for CASSSTGGRAETQYF.

In this sample, this clone turned up a few times. Here the CDR3 DNA reads TGTGCCTGGAGTTCGACTGCGAAGCAGTTCTTC. The encoded protein is CAWSSTAKQFF. The chain links TRBV30 to TRBJ2-1; no definite D call. The CDR3 has 11 residues. The germline V gene encodes CDR1 GTSNPN and CDR2 SVGIG (reference sequence). V gave up 2 bases and J gave up 11 bases, with 10 bases separating them.

This clone was observed a few times. This chain links TRBV7-2 with TRBJ2-3; TRBD2 is a possible D gene (5 bases). The germline V gene encodes CDR1 SGHTA and CDR2 FQGNSA. The CDR3 is 14 amino acids. V was cut by 5 bases and J by 6 bases, with 15 bases left in between. The CDR3 DNA reads TGTGCCAGCAGCGTCGGGATTCATGAGGATACGCAGTATTTT. Its translation: CASSVGIHEDTQYF.

The CDR3 sequence: CASSPGGGSYEQYF. CDR3 DNA sequence: TGTGCCAGCAGCCCCGGGGGGGGCTCCTACGAGCAGTACTTC. The J gene is TRBJ2-7, the V gene TRBV9, with 8 bases lining up with TRBD2. The CDR3 sequence is 14 residues long. V shed 4 bases and J 0 bases; nucleotides not matched to a gene: 3. Germline V gene data show CDR1 as SGDLS and CDR2 as YYNGEE.

This chain connects TRBV7-9 to TRBJ1-5, with 7 bases matching TRBD1. The CDR3 extends over 13 amino acids. V dropped 6 bases and J dropped 7; count of bases not matched to a gene: 6. Per the germline V gene, CDR1 is SEHNR and CDR2 is FQNEAQ (reference sequence). In DNA, the CDR3 is TGTGCCAGCAGTTCAGGGGGGAACCAGCCCCAGCATTTT. This translates into CASSSGGNQPQHF. The full variable domain, rest sourced from reference TRBV7-9 and TRBJ1-5, is DTGVSQNPRHKITKRGQNVTFRCDPISEHNRLYWYRQTLGQGPEFLTYFQNEAQLEKSRLLSDRFSAERPKGSFSTLEIQRTEQGDSAMYLCASSSGGNQPQHFGDGTRLSIL.

The chain couples TRBV11-2 to TRBJ2-3; maybe TRBD2 (7 bases). The germline V and J ends were trimmed by 6 bases and 4 bases, with 20 bases remaining between them. The length of the CDR3 is 16 residues. Germline assignment: CDR1 SGHAT and CDR2 FQNNGV. DNA of the CDR3: TGTGCCAGCAGTATGGGGGCGGGAGCTGCCCCAGATACGCAGTATTTT. Translation: CASSMGAGAAPDTQYF.

With respect to this clone: At one of its ends the junction is not consistent with the germline gene, which may arise from a read error. V gene TRBV7-7 combines with J gene TRBJ2-3; tentatively, D is TRBD1 (6 bases). The CDR3 length is 17 residues. The germline V gene encodes CDR1 SSHAT and CDR2 FNYEAQ (reference sequence). DNA of the CDR3: TGTGCTAGCAGCCCAGGGGCCGGAATAACCTCCACAGATACGCAGTATTTT. It is translated as CASSPGAGITSTDTQYF.

V is TRBV5-4 and J is TRBJ2-1; 10 nucleotides line up with TRBD2. Germline CDR1 is SGHNT and CDR2 is YYREEE (reference sequence). V trimming: 0 bases; J trimming: 4 bases; junction bases outside the gene matches: 4. This CDR3 is 16 amino acids long. In nucleotides, the CDR3 is TGTGCCAGCAGCTTGGTAGGAGCGGGAGGGTACAATGAGCAGTTCTTC. Residues: CASSLVGAGGYNEQFF.

Here the CDR3 reads CASSIGQGGNQPQHF. For the CDR3, the DNA is TGTGCCAGCAGTATCGGACAGGGAGGCAATCAGCCCCAGCATTTT. The V call is TRBV6-1, the J call TRBJ1-5; 8 positions agree with TRBD1. The CDR3 is made up of 15 amino acids. V was clipped by 5 bases and J by 2 bases; unmatched bases: 5. Germline lookup yields CDR1 MNHNS and CDR2 SASEGT.

The sample holds a few counts of this clone. The gene calls are TRBV25-1 and TRBJ2-1; no definite D call. V was trimmed by 2 bases and J by 7 bases, leaving 12 bases between them. The CDR3 has 14 amino acids. The V gene's germline CDR1 is MGHDK and CDR2 SYGVNS. CDR3 in DNA: TGTGCCAGCAGTGAAGGTTGGCAGTTGAATGAGCAGTTCTTC. Its protein product is CASSEGWQLNEQFF.

The J gene is TRBJ2-7, the V gene TRBV4-3; 10 bases agree with TRBD2. The CDR3 is 14 amino acids. Trimming removed 4 bases from V and 5 bases from J; junction bases left unmatched: 5. CDR1 LGHNA and CDR2 YSLEER come from the germline V gene. This chain's CDR3 is CASSPGLASDEQYF. The CDR3 DNA follows: TGCGCCAGCAGCCCGGGACTAGCGAGCGACGAGCAGTACTTC.

This clone was seen a few times. The V and J genes are TRBV11-1 and TRBJ2-7; 7 bases are a match to TRBD2. In germline, CDR1 is SGHAT, CDR2 FQDESV (reference sequence). The CDR3 extends over 13 amino acids. Trimming at V came to 3 bases and at J to 2 bases, leaving 1 base not matched to a gene. The CDR3 sequence: CASSLGGPYEQYF. In nucleotides, the CDR3 is TGTGCCAGCAGCTTGGGAGGGCCCTACGAGCAGTACTTC. The variable domain in full, with the rest retrieved from reference TRBV11-1 and TRBJ2-7, is EAEVAQSPRYKITEKSQAVAFWCDPISGHATLYWYRQILGQGPELLVQFQDESVVDDSQLPKDRFSAERLKGVDSTLKIQPAELGDSAMYLCASSLGGPYEQYFGPGTRLTVT.

The rearrangement joins TRBV7-2 to TRBJ2-2, with TRBD2 identical over 9 bases. V trimming: 3 bases; J trimming: 4 bases; junction bases outside the gene matches: 6. There are 16 residues in the CDR3. Germline loops: CDR1 SGHTA, CDR2 FQGNSA. CDR3 DNA sequence: TGTGCCAGCAGCTTTGCGGGAGGGCCGGCCACCGGGGAGCTGTTTTTT. This gives the protein CASSFAGGPATGELFF.

The chain has TRBV23-1 and TRBJ1-2; no reliable D call. TRBV23-1 is classed as an ORF, of uncertain function. The CDR3 spans 14 residues. Trimming removed 4 bases at V and 6 bases at J, with 15 bases between. The CDR3 DNA reads TGCGCCAGCAGTCCTAGGTACATCCCGAATGGCTACACCTTC. Translating it yields CASSPRYIPNGYTF.

In its sample, this clone was seen a few times. The chain links TRBV28 to TRBJ2-3, with unresolved D. Trimming took 0 bases from V and 4 from J, leaving 5 bases between them. The length of the CDR3 is 13 residues. The germline V gene has CDR1 MDHEN and CDR2 SYDVKM. Here the CDR3 DNA reads TGTGCCAGCAGTTTATGGGGCCCAGATACGCAGTATTTT. This sequence encodes CASSLWGPDTQYF.

CDR3 sequence: CASSYTGIGQPQHF. The DNA of the CDR3 is TGTGCCAGCAGTTATACAGGGATAGGTCAGCCCCAGCATTTT. The chain joins TRBV6-6 to TRBJ1-5; perhaps TRBD1 as D (6 bases). This CDR3 is 14 amino acids long. V was cut by 3 bases and J by 6 bases, with 12 bases left in between. Germline CDR1 and CDR2: MNHNY and SVGAGI (reference sequence).

V and J are TRBV30 and TRBJ2-2, with 7 bases aligning to TRBD1. V gave up 5 bases and J gave up 4 bases; unmatched junction bases: 4. The CDR3 is 13 amino acids. The germline V gene encodes CDR1 GTSNPN and CDR2 SVGIG (reference sequence). The CDR3 loop reads CAWLGGRTGELFF. The CDR3 nucleotides are TGTGCCTGGTTAGGGGGCCGCACCGGGGAGCTGTTTTTT.

The V gene is TRBV7-2, the J gene TRBJ2-1; the match to TRBD2 covers 8 bases. V lost 1 base, J lost 5 bases, and 4 bases stayed unmatched. This CDR3 is 15 amino acids long. CDR1 and CDR2 (germline): SGHTA, FQGNSA. The CDR3 DNA sequence: TGTGCCAGCAGCTTAGGGCTAGCGGGTAACAATGAGCAGTTCTTC. Its translation is CASSLGLAGNNEQFF.